This entry features one T cell receptor (beta chain) sequence. As yet, its antigen is unknown. The sample belongs to a study of cytomegalovirus exposure and HLA in healthy donors. Points from the study as a whole: Across donors, sequencing depth was assumed by presence/absence analyses to be roughly uniform. Some TCR beta chains (more than 150 of them) were listed as cytomegalovirus-associated. Researchers reported in a later analysis that a missense DCLRE1C variant was tied to TCR beta V- and J-gene trimming.

It was with 60 Vbeta and 13 Jbeta primers that the PCR ran. Profiled with immunoSEQ multiplex PCR; TCRdb holds only in-frame clones, not every one. The table includes 150,000 to 200,000 clones, nearly 80% detected once. Between the trimmed V and J ends, which lost 1 base and 2 bases, there was a span of 9 bases. Germline CDR1 and CDR2: MNHEY and SMNVEV (reference sequence). The CDR3 has 15 residues. This chain joins TRBV27 and TRBJ2-1, with a weak D call TRBD1 (6 bases). The receptor comes from a woman between 35 and 50 years old in good health and CMV-seronegative. Sequencing was carried out using PBMCs. The CDR3 nucleotides read TGTGCCAGCAGTTTATTCAAGGGGGCCTACAATGAGCAGTTCTTC. It encodes CASSLFKGAYNEQFF.